This T cell receptor (beta chain) was recorded in a study of control samples from healthy donors and cancer patients. Profiling relied on immunoSEQ multiplex PCR, and the TCRdb table lists in-frame clones only, not all of them. Of about 190,000 clones listed, about 90% were seen once; the top ten hold 1.8%. The germline V gene encodes CDR1 LGHDT and CDR2 YNNKEL (reference sequence). Trimming took off 3 bases at V and 8 bases at J, with 10 bases between the two ends. The CDR3 runs 13 residues. Material for sequencing was blood. The chain has TRBV3-1 (or the pseudogene TRBV3-2) and TRBJ1-4; no definite D call. This receptor was obtained from a man under 40 in good health. Here the CDR3 reads CASSQGFREKLFF. The CDR3 nucleotides are TGTGCCAGCAGCCAGGGGTTTAGGGAAAAACTGTTTTTT.